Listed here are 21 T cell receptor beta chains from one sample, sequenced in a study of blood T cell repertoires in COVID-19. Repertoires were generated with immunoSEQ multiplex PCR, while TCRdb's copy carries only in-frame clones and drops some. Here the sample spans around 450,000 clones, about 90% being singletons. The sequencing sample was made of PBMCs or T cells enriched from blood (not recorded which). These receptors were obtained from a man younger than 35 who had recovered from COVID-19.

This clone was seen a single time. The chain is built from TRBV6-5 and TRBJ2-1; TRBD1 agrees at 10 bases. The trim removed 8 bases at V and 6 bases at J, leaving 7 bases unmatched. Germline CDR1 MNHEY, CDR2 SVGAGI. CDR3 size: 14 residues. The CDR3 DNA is TGTGCCAGCGGGTCCGGGACAGGGGTCAATGAGCAGTTCTTC. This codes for CASGSGTGVNEQFF.

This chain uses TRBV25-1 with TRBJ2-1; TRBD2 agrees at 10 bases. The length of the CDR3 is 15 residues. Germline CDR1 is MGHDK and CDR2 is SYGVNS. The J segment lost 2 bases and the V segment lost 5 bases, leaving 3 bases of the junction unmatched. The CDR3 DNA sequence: TGTGCCAGCAGTAAAGCGGGGGGGACCTACAATGAGCAGTTCTTC. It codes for CASSKAGGTYNEQFF.

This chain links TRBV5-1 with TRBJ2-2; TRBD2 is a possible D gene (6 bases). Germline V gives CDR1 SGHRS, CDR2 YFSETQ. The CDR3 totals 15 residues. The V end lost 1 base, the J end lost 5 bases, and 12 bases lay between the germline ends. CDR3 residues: CASSLSAGTTGELFF. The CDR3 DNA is TGCGCCAGCAGCTTGAGCGCGGGAACTACCGGGGAGCTGTTTTTT.

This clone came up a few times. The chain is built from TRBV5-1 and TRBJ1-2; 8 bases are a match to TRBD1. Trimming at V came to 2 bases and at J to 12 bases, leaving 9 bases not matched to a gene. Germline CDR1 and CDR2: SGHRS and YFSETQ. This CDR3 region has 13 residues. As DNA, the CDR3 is TGCGCCAGCAGCTTCTCCGGGACAGGTTTCGACACCTTC. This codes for CASSFSGTGFDTF.

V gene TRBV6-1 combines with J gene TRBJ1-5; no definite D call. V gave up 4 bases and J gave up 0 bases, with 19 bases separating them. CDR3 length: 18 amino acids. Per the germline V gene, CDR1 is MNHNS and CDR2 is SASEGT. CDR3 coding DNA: TGTGCCAGCAGTGCGGACTTCCCGCTGGTTGGTAGCAATCAGCCCCAGCATTTT. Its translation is CASSADFPLVGSNQPQHF.

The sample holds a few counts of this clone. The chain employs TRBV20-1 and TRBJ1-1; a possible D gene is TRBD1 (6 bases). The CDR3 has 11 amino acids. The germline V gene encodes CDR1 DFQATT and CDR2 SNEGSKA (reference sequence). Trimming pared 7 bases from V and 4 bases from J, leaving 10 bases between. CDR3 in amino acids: CSVPTGTEAFF. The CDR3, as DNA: TGCAGTGTCCCGACAGGCACTGAAGCTTTCTTT.

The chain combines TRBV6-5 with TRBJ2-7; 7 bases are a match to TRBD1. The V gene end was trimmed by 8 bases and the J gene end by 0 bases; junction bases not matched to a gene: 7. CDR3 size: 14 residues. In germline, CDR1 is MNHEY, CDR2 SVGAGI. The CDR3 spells CASFDRANSYEQYF. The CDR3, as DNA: TGTGCCAGCTTTGACAGGGCCAACTCCTACGAGCAGTACTTC.

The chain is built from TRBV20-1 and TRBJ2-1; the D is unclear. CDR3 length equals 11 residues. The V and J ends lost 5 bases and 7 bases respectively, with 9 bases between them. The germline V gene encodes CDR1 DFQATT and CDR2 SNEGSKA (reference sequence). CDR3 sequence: CSAPLGNEQFF. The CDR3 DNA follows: TGCAGTGCTCCCCTAGGTAATGAGCAGTTCTTC.

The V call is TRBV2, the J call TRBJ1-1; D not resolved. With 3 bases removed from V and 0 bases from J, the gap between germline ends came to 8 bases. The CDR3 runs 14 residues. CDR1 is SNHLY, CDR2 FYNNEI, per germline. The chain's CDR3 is CASSEAPMNTEAFF. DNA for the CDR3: TGTGCCAGCAGTGAGGCCCCAATGAACACTGAAGCTTTCTTT.

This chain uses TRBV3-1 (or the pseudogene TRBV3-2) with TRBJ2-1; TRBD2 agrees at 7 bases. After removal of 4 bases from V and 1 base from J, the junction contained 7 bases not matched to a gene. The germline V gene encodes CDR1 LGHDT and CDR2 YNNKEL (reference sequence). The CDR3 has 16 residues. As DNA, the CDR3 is TGTGCCAGCAGCCGTCGCGGGGGACCGTCCTACAATGAGCAGTTCTTC. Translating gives CASSRRGGPSYNEQFF.

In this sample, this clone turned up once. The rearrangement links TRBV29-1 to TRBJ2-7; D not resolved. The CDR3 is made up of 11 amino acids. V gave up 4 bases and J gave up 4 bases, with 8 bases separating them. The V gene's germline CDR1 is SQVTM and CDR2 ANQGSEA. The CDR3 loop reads CSVVAVYEQYF. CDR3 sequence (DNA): TGCAGCGTTGTTGCGGTGTACGAGCAGTACTTC.

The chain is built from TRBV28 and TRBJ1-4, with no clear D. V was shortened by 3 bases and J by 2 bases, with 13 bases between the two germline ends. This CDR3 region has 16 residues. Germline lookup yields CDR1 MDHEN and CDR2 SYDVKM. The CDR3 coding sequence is TGTGCCAGCAGTTTTCCAATGACGGAGACTAATGAAAAACTGTTTTTT. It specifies CASSFPMTETNEKLFF. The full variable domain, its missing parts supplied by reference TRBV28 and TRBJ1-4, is DVKVTQSSRYLVKRTGEKVFLECVQDMDHENMFWYRQDPGLGLRLIYFSYDVKMKEKGDIPEGYSVSREKKERFSLILESASTNQTSMYLCASSFPMTETNEKLFFGSGTQLSVL.

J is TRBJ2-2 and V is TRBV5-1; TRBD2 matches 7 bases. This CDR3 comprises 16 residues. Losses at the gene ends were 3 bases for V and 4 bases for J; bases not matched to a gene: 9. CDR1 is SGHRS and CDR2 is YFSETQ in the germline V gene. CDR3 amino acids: CASSWWSSGATGELFF. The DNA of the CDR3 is TGCGCCAGCAGCTGGTGGTCTAGCGGTGCCACCGGGGAGCTGTTTTTT.

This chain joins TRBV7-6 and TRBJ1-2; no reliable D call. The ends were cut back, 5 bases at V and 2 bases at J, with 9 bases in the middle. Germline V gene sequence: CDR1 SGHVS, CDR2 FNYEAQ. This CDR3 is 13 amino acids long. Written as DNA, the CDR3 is TGTGCCAGCAGCGAAGACACCAACTATGGCTACACCTTC. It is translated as CASSEDTNYGYTF.

The CDR3 here is CASRQTSVVETQYF. The CDR3 nucleotides are TGTGCCAGCAGACAGACTAGCGTCGTAGAGACCCAGTACTTC. The V gene is TRBV27, the J gene TRBJ2-5; 8 nucleotides match TRBD2. CDR1 MNHEY and CDR2 SMNVEV come from the germline V gene (reference sequence). The CDR3 length is 14 residues. Trimming removed 6 bases from V and 4 bases from J; junction bases left unmatched: 7.

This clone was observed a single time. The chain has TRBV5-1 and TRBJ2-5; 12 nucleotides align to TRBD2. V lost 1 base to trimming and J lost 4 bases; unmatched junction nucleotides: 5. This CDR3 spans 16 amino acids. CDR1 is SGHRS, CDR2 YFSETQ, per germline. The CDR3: CASSLRLAGDRETQYF. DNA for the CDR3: TGCGCCAGCAGCTTGCGACTAGCGGGAGATAGAGAGACCCAGTACTTC.

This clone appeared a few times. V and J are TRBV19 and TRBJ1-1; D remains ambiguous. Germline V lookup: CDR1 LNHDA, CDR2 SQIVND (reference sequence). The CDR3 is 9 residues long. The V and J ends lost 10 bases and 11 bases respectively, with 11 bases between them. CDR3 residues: CATADRAFF. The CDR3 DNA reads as TGTGCCACCGCGGATCGGGCTTTCTTT.

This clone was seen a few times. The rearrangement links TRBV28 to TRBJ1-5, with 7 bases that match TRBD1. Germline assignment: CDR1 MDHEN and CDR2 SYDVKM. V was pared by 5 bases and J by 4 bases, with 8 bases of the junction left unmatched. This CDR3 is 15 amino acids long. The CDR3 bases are TGTGCCAGCAGTCCGAAGGGACAGCTTAATCAGCCCCAGCATTTT. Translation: CASSPKGQLNQPQHF.

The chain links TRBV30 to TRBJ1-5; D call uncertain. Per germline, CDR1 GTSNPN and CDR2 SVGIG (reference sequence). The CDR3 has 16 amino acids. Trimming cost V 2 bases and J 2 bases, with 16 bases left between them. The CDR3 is CAWSPPKRLGNQPQHF. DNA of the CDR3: TGTGCCTGGAGTCCCCCAAAGCGCTTAGGCAATCAGCCCCAGCATTTT.

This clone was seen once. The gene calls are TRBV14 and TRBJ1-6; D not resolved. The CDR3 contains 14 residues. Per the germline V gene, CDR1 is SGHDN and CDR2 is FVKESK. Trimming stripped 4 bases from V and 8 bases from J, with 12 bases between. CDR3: CASSPSFGDSPLHF. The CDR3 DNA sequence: TGTGCCAGCAGCCCGTCGTTCGGAGATTCACCCCTCCACTTT.

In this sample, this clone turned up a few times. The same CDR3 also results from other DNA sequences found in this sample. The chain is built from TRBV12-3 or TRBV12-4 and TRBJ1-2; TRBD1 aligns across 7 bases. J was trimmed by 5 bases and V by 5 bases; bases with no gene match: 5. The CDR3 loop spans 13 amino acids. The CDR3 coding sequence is TGTGCCAGCAGTCCCGGGACAGCGTATGGCTACACCTTC. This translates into CASSPGTAYGYTF.